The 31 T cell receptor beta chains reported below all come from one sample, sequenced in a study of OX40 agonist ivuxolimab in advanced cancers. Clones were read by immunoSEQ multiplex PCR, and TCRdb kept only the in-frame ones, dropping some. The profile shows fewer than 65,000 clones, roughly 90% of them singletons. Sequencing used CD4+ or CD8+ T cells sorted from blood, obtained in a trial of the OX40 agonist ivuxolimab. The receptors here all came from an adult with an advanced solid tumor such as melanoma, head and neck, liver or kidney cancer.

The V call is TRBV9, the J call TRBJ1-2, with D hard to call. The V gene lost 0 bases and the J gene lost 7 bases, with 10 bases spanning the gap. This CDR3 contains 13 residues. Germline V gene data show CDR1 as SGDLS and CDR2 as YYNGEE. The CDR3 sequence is CASSVDPGFGYTF. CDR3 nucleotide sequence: TGTGCCAGCAGCGTAGATCCCGGTTTTGGCTACACCTTC. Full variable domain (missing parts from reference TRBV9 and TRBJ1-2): DSGVTQTPKHLITATGQRVTLRCSPRSGDLSVYWYQQSLDQGLQFLIQYYNGEERAKGNILERFSAQQFPDLHSELNLSSLELGDSALYFCASSVDPGFGYTFGSGTRLTVV.

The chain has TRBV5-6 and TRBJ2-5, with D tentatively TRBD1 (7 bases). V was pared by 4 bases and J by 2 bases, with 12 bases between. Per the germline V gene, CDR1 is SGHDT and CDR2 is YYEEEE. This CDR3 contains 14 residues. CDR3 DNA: TGTGCCAGCAGCGCGGGACAGATTCAAGAGACCCAGTACTTC. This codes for CASSAGQIQETQYF.

The CDR3 reads CASSTSGSRDEQFF. Written as DNA, the CDR3 is TGTGCCAGTAGTACTAGCGGGAGTCGTGATGAGCAGTTCTTC. This chain joins TRBV19 and TRBJ2-1, with 10 bases lining up with TRBD2. J gave up 8 bases and V 4 bases, and 5 bases lay outside the gene matches. Germline-derived CDR1 and CDR2 are LNHDA and SQIVND (reference sequence). This CDR3 is 14 amino acids long.

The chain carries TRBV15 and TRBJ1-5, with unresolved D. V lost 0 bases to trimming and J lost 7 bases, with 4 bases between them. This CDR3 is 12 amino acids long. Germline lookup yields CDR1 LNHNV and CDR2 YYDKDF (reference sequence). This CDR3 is CATSRDIQPQHF. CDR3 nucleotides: TGTGCCACCAGCAGAGATATCCAGCCCCAGCATTTT.

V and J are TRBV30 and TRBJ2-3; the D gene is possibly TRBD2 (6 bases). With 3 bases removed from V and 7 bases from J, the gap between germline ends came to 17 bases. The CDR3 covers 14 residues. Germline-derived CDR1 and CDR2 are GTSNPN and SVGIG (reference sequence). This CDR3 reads CAWRPSAGGHTQYF. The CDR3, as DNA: TGTGCCTGGAGACCTAGCGCCGGAGGACATACGCAGTATTTT.

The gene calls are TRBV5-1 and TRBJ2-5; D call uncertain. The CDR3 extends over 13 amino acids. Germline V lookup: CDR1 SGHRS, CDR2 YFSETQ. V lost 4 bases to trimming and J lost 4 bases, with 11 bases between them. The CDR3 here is CASSNLLGETQYF. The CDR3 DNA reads TGCGCCAGCAGCAACCTGTTAGGAGAGACCCAGTACTTC.

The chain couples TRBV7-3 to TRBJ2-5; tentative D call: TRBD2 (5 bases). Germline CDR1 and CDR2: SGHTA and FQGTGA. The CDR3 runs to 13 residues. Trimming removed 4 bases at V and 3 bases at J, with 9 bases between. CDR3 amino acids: CASSYDGKETQYF. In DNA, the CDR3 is TGTGCCAGCAGCTACGACGGGAAAGAGACCCAGTACTTC.

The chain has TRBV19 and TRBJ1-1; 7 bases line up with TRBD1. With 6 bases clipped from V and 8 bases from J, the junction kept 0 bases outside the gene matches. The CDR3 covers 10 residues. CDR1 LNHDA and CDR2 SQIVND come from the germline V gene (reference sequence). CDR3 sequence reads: CASRDREAFF. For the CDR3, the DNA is TGTGCCAGTAGGGACAGGGAAGCTTTCTTT.

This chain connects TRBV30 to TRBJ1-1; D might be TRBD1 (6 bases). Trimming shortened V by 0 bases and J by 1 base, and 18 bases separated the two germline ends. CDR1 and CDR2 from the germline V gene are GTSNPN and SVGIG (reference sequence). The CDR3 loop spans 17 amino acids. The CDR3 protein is CAWSVRKQGWTNTEAFF. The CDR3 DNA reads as TGTGCCTGGAGTGTACGAAAACAGGGATGGACGAACACTGAAGCTTTCTTT.

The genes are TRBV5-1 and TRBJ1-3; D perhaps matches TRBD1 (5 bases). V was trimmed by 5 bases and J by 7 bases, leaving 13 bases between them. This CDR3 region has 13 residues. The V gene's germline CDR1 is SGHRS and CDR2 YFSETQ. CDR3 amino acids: CASRRDPENTIYF. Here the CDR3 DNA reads TGCGCCAGCAGACGGGACCCGGAGAACACCATATATTTT.

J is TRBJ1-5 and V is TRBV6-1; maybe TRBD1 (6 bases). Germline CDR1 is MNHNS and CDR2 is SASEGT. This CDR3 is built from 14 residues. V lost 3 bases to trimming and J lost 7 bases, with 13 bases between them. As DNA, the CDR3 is TGTGCCAGCAGTGAGCAGGGGAGTAGCCAGCCCCAGCATTTT. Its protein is CASSEQGSSQPQHF.

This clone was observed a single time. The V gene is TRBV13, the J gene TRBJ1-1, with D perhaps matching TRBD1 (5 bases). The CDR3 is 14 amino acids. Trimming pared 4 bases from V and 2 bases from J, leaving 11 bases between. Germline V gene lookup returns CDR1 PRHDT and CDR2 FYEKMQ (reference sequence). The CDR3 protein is CASSSRGTNTEAFF. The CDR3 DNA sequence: TGTGCCAGCAGCTCGAGGGGCACTAACACTGAAGCTTTCTTT.

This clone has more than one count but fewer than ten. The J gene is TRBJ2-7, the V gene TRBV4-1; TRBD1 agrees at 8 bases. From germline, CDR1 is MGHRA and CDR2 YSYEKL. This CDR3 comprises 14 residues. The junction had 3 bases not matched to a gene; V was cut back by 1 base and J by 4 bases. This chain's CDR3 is CASSQVQGVYEQYF. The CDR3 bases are TGCGCCAGCAGCCAAGTACAGGGGGTGTACGAGCAGTACTTC.

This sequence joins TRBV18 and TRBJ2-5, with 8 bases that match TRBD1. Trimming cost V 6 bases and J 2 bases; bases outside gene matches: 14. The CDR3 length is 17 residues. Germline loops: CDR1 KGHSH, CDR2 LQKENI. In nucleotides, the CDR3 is TGTGCCAGCTCCCTAAAATTCGGGGACAGGTCTCAAGAGACCCAGTACTTC. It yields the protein CASSLKFGDRSQETQYF.

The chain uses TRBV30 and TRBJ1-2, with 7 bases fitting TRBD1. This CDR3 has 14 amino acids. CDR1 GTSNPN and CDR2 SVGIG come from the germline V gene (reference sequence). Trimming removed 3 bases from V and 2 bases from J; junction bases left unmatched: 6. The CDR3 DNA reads TGTGCCTGGAGGACGACAGGGCAGAACTATGGCTACACCTTC. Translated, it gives CAWRTTGQNYGYTF. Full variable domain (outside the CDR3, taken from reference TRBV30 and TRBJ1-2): SQTIHQWPATLVQPVGSPLSLECTVEGTSNPNLYWYRQAAGRGLQLLFYSVGIGQISSEVPQNLSASRPQDRQFILSSKKLLLSDSGFYLCAWRTTGQNYGYTFGSGTRLTVV.

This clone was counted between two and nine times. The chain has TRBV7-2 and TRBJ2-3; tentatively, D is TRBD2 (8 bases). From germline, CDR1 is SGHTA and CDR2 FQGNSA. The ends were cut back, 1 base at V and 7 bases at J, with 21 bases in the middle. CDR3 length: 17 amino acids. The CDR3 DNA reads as TGTGCCAGCAGCTTAGTGGGGACAGCGGGAGTAATAAATACGCAGTATTTT. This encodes CASSLVGTAGVINTQYF.

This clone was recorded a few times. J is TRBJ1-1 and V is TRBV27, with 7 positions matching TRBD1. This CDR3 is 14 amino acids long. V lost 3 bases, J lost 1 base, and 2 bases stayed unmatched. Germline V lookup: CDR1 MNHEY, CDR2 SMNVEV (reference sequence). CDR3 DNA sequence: TGTGCCAGCAGTTTCGCAGGGGGGAACACTGAAGCTTTCTTT. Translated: CASSFAGGNTEAFF.

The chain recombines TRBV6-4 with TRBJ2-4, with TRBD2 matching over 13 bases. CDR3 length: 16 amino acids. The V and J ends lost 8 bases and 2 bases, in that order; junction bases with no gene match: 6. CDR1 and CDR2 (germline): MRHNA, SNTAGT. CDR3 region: CASSGLAGEPKNIQYF. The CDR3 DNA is TGTGCCAGCTCAGGACTAGCGGGAGAACCCAAAAACATTCAGTACTTC.

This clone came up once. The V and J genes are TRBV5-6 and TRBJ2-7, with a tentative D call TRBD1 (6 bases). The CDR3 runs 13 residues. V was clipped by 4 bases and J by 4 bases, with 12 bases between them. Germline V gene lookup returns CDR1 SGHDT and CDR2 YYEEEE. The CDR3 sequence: CASSLGHGYEQYF. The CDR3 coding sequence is TGTGCCAGCAGCCTGGGACACGGATACGAGCAGTACTTC.

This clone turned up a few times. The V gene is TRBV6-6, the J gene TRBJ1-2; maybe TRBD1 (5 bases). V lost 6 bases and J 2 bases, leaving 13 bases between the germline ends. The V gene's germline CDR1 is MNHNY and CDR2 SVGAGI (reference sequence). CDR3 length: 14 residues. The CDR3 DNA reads TGTGCCAGCAGCAGTACGACAGACAACTATGGCTACACCTTC. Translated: CASSSTTDNYGYTF.

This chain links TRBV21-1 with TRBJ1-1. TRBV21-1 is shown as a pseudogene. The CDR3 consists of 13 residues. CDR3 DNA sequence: TGTGCCAGCTCCGGAGGCAGCAACACTGAAGCTTTCTTT. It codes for CASSGGSNTEAFF.

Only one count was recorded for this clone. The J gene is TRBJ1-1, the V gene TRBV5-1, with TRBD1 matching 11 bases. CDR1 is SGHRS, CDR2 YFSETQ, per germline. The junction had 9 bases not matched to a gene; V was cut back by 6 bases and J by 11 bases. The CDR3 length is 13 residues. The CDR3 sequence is CASTLGTGGMAFF. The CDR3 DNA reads TGCGCCAGCACCCTCGGGACAGGGGGTATGGCTTTCTTT.

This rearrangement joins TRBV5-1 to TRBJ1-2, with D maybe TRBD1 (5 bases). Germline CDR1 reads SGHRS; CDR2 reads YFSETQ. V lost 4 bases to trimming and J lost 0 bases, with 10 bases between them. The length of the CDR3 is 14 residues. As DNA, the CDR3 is TGCGCCAGCAGCGAGACAGAGTCTAACTATGGCTACACCTTC. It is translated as CASSETESNYGYTF.

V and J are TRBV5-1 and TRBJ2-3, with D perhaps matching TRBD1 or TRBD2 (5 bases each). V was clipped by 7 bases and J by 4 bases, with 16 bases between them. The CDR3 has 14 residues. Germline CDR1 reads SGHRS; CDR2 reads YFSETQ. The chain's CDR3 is CASAPGPSSDTQYF. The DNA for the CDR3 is TGCGCCAGCGCACCGGGACCTAGTTCAGATACGCAGTATTTT.

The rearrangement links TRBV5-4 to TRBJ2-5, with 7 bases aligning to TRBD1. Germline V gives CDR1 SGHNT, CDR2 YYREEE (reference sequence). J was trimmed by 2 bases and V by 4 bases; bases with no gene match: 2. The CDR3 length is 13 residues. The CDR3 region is CASSPGQQETQYF. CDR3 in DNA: TGTGCCAGCAGCCCGGGACAGCAAGAGACCCAGTACTTC.

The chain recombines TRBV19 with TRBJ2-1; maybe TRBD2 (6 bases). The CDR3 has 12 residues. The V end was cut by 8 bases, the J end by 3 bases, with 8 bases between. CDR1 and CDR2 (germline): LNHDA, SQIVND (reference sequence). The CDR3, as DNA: TGTGCCAGTCGGGACTTCTACAATGAGCAGTTCTTC. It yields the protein CASRDFYNEQFF.

CDR3: CASSTTSGSGYEQYF. The CDR3 bases are TGTGCCAGCAGCACGACTAGCGGGAGCGGCTACGAGCAGTACTTC. The chain links TRBV7-9 to TRBJ2-7, with TRBD2 matching 12 bases. This CDR3 has 15 amino acids. The junction had 5 bases not matched to a gene; V was cut back by 5 bases and J by 3 bases. Germline V lookup: CDR1 SEHNR, CDR2 FQNEAQ (reference sequence). Full variable domain (missing parts from reference TRBV7-9 and TRBJ2-7): DTGVSQNPRHKITKRGQNVTFRCDPISEHNRLYWYRQTLGQGPEFLTYFQNEAQLEKSRLLSDRFSAERPKGSFSTLEIQRTEQGDSAMYLCASSTTSGSGYEQYFGPGTRLTVT.

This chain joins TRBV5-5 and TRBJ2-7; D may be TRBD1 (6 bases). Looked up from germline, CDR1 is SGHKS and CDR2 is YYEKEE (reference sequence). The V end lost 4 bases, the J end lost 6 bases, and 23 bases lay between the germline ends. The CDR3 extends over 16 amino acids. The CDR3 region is CASSPGTLQPLTEQYF. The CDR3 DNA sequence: TGTGCCAGCAGCCCTGGGACACTTCAGCCCCTAACCGAGCAGTACTTC.

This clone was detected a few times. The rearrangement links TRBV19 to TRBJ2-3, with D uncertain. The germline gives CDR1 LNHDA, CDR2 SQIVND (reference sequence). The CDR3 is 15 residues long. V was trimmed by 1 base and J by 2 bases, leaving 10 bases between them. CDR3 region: CASSIGGRVTDTQYF. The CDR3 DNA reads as TGTGCCAGTAGTATAGGGGGTCGGGTCACAGATACGCAGTATTTT. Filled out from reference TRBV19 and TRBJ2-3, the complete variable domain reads DGGITQSPKYLFRKEGQNVTLSCEQNLNHDAMYWYRQDPGQGLRLIYYSQIVNDFQKGDIAEGYSVSREKKESFPLTVTSAQKNPTAFYLCASSIGGRVTDTQYFGPGTRLTVL.

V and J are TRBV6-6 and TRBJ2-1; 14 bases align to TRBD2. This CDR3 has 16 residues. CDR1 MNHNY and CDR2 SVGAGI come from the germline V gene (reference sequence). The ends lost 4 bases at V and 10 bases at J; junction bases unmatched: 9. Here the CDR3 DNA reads TGTGCCAGCAGTTCCGCCGGGACTAGCGGGAGATCCGAGCAGTTCTTC. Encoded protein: CASSSAGTSGRSEQFF.

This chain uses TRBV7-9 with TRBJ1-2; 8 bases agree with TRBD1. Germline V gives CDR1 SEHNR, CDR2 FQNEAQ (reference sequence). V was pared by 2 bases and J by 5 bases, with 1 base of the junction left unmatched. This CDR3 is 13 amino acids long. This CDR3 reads CASSLQGAYGYTF. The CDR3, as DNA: TGTGCCAGCAGCTTACAGGGGGCGTATGGCTACACCTTC.